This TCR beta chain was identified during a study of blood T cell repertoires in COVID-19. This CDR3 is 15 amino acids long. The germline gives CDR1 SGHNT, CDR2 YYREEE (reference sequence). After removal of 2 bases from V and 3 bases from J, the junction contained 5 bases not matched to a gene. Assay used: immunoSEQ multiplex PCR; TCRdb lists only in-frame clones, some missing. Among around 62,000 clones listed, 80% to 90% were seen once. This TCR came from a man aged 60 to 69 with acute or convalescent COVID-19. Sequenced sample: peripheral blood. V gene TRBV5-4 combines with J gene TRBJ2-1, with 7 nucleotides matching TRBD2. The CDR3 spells CASSFLAGVYNEQFF. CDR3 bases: TGTGCCAGCAGCTTCCTGGCGGGAGTCTACAATGAGCAGTTCTTC. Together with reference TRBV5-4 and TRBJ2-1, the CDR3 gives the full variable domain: ETGVTQSPTHLIKTRGQQVTLRCSSQSGHNTVSWYQQALGQGPQFIFQYYREEENGRGNFPPRFSGLQFPNYSSELNVNALELDDSALYLCASSFLAGVYNEQFFGPGTRLTVL.